The 14 T cell receptor beta chains below come from one sample, sequenced in a study of blood T cells in healthy people across ages. Through a sample-barcoded 5' primer and a J-beta primer mix, a second PCR was run for roughly 6 to 12 cycles. TCRdb called the 5' RACE reads again in MiXCR, with one record for every CDR3 protein. The data contain some 1,800,000 distinct CDR3 sequences, 35% to 50% of them singletons. The specimen was blood. These receptors originate from a human donor in good health.

This chain connects TRBV29-1 to TRBJ1-1; D is undetermined. Germline V lookup: CDR1 SQVTM, CDR2 ANQGSEA. There are 8 residues in the CDR3. V was cut by 4 bases and J by 7 bases, with 1 base left in between. CDR3 residues: CSVVEAFF. CDR3 coding DNA: TGCAGCGTTGTTGAAGCTTTCTTT.

This clonotype was seen a few times. J is TRBJ1-5 and V is TRBV5-1; D might be TRBD1 (5 bases). The germline V gene encodes CDR1 SGHRS and CDR2 YFSETQ. V dropped 0 bases and J dropped 7 bases, with 14 bases sitting between them. This CDR3 has 15 residues. The CDR3 DNA follows: TGCGCCAGCAGCTTGGATCGGGGGTCAGGGCAGCCCCAGCATTTT. Protein sequence: CASSLDRGSGQPQHF.

The chain carries TRBV20-1 and TRBJ2-5; TRBD1 aligns across 9 bases. The length of the CDR3 is 13 residues. After removal of 6 bases from V and 2 bases from J, the junction contained 4 bases not matched to a gene. Germline CDR1 reads DFQATT; CDR2 reads SNEGSKA (reference sequence). The CDR3 DNA is TGCAGTGCGGTGACAGGGGGGCAAGAGACCCAGTACTTC. This codes for CSAVTGGQETQYF.

This clonotype was counted between two and nine times. The chain carries TRBV7-3 and TRBJ1-4, with D uncertain. Trimming left V 8 bases short and J 11 bases short, with 24 bases between. The CDR3 runs 15 residues. CDR1 SGHTA and CDR2 FQGTGA come from the germline V gene. CDR3 sequence (DNA): TGTGCCAGCCCCTTGCGGTCCTCTGGAGGTGGGAAACTGTTTTTT. Translating gives CASPLRSSGGGKLFF.

This clonotype was counted a few times. The chain combines TRBV15 with TRBJ2-5, with 8 bases aligning to TRBD1. With the DNA end fitting TRBJ2-7 better, the J assignment may be wrong. Germline V gives CDR1 LNHNV, CDR2 YYDKDF (reference sequence). The CDR3 sequence is 14 residues long. CDR3 nucleotide sequence: TGTGCCACCAGCAAAGACAGGGGCGGAGACGAGCAGTACTTC. The encoded protein is CATSKDRGGDEQYF.

This chain uses TRBV2 with TRBJ2-3, with 15 bases lining up with TRBD2. With V trimmed by 9 bases and J by 0 bases, 4 bases remained unmatched. The germline V gene encodes CDR1 SNHLY and CDR2 FYNNEI. CDR3 length: 16 residues. This CDR3 reads CARGLAGGSSTDTQYF. The CDR3 DNA is TGTGCCAGGGGACTAGCGGGGGGTTCTAGCACAGATACGCAGTATTTT. Combining the CDR3 with reference TRBV2 and TRBJ2-3 gives the whole variable domain EPEVTQTPSHQVTQMGQEVILRCVPISNHLYFYWYRQILGQKVEFLVSFYNNEISEKSEIFDDQFSVERPDGSNFTLKIRSTKLEDSAMYFCARGLAGGSSTDTQYFGPGTRLTVL.

The chain couples TRBV24-1 to TRBJ2-5; the D gene is possibly TRBD1 (6 bases). V was clipped by 2 bases and J by 5 bases, with 17 bases between them. The CDR3 contains 16 residues. Germline V gene lookup returns CDR1 KGHDR and CDR2 SFDVKD. CDR3 coding DNA: TGTGCCACCAGTGATTACTACACAGGGATCGGGGAGACCCAGTACTTC. Translation: CATSDYYTGIGETQYF.

V and J are TRBV5-1 and TRBJ1-1, with D perhaps TRBD1 (5 bases). V was cut by 3 bases and J by 4 bases, with 10 bases left in between. The CDR3 is 13 residues long. In germline, CDR1 is SGHRS, CDR2 YFSETQ. CDR3 sequence: CASSSGSTTEAFF. CDR3 sequence (DNA): TGCGCCAGCAGCTCAGGGTCCACCACTGAAGCTTTCTTT.

The chain joins TRBV7-9 to TRBJ2-1; tentative D call: TRBD1 (6 bases). The length of the CDR3 is 15 residues. Germline V gives CDR1 SEHNR, CDR2 FQNEAQ (reference sequence). Trimming took 3 bases from V and 6 from J, leaving 15 bases between them. The CDR3 nucleotides read TGTGCCAGCAGCTTCCTTCCGGGACACCCCAATGAGCAGTTCTTC. It codes for CASSFLPGHPNEQFF.

The V call is TRBV10-3, the J call TRBJ2-3; D ambiguous. This CDR3 comprises 12 residues. V was clipped by 5 bases and J by 6 bases, with 9 bases between them. In germline, CDR1 is ENHRY, CDR2 SYGVKD. The CDR3 nucleotides read TGTGCCATCAGTTTAGATGCGGATACGCAGTATTTT. It specifies CAISLDADTQYF.

This clonotype was picked up a small number of times. The V and J genes are TRBV4-3 and TRBJ2-4; TRBD1 matches 9 bases. The J call is doubtful: the DNA matches TRBJ2-7 better. The CDR3 totals 15 residues. Germline lookup yields CDR1 LGHNA and CDR2 YSLEER. Here the CDR3 reads CASSQEGGQGREQYF. The DNA for the CDR3 is TGCGCCAGCAGCCAAGAGGGGGGACAGGGTCGCGAGCAGTACTTC.

The chain recombines TRBV7-9 with TRBJ1-2, with D perhaps TRBD1 (5 bases). V gave up 2 bases and J gave up 5 bases, with 15 bases separating them. The CDR3 runs to 15 residues. Germline V gene sequence: CDR1 SEHNR, CDR2 FQNEAQ (reference sequence). CDR3 sequence: CASSLTTAENYGYTF. The DNA of the CDR3 is TGTGCCAGCAGCTTAACGACAGCCGAGAATTATGGCTACACCTTC. Full variable domain (rest looked up from reference TRBV7-9 and TRBJ1-2): DTGVSQNPRHKITKRGQNVTFRCDPISEHNRLYWYRQTLGQGPEFLTYFQNEAQLEKSRLLSDRFSAERPKGSFSTLEIQRTEQGDSAMYLCASSLTTAENYGYTFGSGTRLTVV.

The J gene is TRBJ2-3, the V gene TRBV20-1, with 7 bases fitting TRBD2. Germline V gives CDR1 DFQATT, CDR2 SNEGSKA (reference sequence). This CDR3 is 14 amino acids long. The ends lost 5 bases at V and 1 base at J; junction bases unmatched: 6. The CDR3 nucleotides are TGCAGTGCTCCTGGGACTACCCGCACAGATACGCAGTATTTT. Its translation: CSAPGTTRTDTQYF.

The gene calls are TRBV18 and TRBJ1-2; TRBD1 matches 8 bases. The CDR3 loop spans 14 amino acids. Trimming cost V 5 bases and J 6 bases; bases outside gene matches: 8. Germline values: CDR1 KGHSH, CDR2 LQKENI. Here the CDR3 DNA reads TGTGCCAGCTCAGGACGCCTGACAGGGGATGGCTACACCTTC. Translating it yields CASSGRLTGDGYTF.